These 12 T cell receptor beta chains originate from one sample sequenced in a study of T cells expressing NK-cell markers. TCRdb reprocessed the 5' RACE reads, with one entry per CDR3 protein and no DNA. The repertoire table contains about 460,000 distinct CDR3 sequences. Sequenced sample: blood T cells: a sorted CD56 or NKG2C T cell subset, CD4+ or CD8+ T cells, or bulk PBMC T cells (not recorded which). The receptor set was obtained from a woman between 50 and 59 years old in good health.

The rearrangement links TRBV10-3 to TRBJ2-7; as DNA is missing, the TRBD2 call by TCRdb cannot be tested. The germline V gene encodes CDR1 ENHRY and CDR2 SYGVKD. The CDR3 totals 16 residues. This chain's CDR3 is CAISEGLAGSMVEQYF.

This CDR3 reads CASSERSSGSQGEQFF. The chain is built from TRBV11-3 and TRBJ2-1; the TCRdb D gene call, TRBD2, has no DNA to confirm it. Germline-derived CDR1 and CDR2 are SGHNT and YENEEA. The CDR3 runs to 16 residues.

The V and J genes are TRBV20-1 and TRBJ2-2; TCRdb calls TRBD2, which cannot be checked without DNA. Germline V lookup: CDR1 DFQATT, CDR2 SNEGSKA (reference sequence). The CDR3 sequence is 14 residues long. The CDR3 reads CSARDMGDTGELFF.

V is TRBV19 and J is TRBJ1-5. The CDR3 totals 15 residues. Germline values: CDR1 LNHDA, CDR2 SQIVND (reference sequence). CDR3 residues: CASSIDGRANQPQHF.

This chain connects TRBV15 to TRBJ2-5; with no DNA, the TCRdb D assignment of TRBD2 cannot be verified. The CDR3 covers 18 residues. Germline V CDR1 and CDR2: LNHNV, YYDKDF (reference sequence). CDR3 residues: CATSRDPLGPDTTETQYF.

V gene TRBV12-3 or TRBV12-4 combines with J gene TRBJ2-6; TCRdb outputs TRBD1, but without DNA this stays unchecked. This CDR3 contains 17 residues. CDR3: CASTTAGGISGANVLTF.

The V and J genes are TRBV20-1 and TRBJ2-1; TCRdb's D call of TRBD1 is untestable without DNA. The CDR3 is 13 amino acids. Germline CDR1 reads DFQATT; CDR2 reads SNEGSKA (reference sequence). CDR3 region: CSARDSIYNEQFF.

The J gene is TRBJ1-5, the V gene TRBV18; TCRdb gives TRBD1 as the D gene, but with no DNA this cannot be confirmed. From germline, CDR1 is KGHSH and CDR2 LQKENI. CDR3 length: 15 residues. The CDR3 region is CASSPDGGGFQPQHF.

The V gene is TRBV28, the J gene TRBJ2-7. This CDR3 has 12 amino acids. Germline V gene lookup returns CDR1 MDHEN and CDR2 SYDVKM. CDR3 residues: CASSETIRKQYF.

V is TRBV20-1 and J is TRBJ2-3. Germline-derived CDR1 and CDR2 are DFQATT and SNEGSKA (reference sequence). The CDR3 is made up of 15 amino acids. CDR3: CSARGSPASTDTQYF.

The chain joins TRBV7-2 to TRBJ2-1; TCRdb picks TRBD2, but there is no DNA to check that call. Germline V lookup: CDR1 SGHTA, CDR2 FQGNSA. This CDR3 has 17 amino acids. This CDR3 reads CASSLGTTSGRMGEQFF.

V gene TRBV7-8 combines with J gene TRBJ2-2. Looked up from germline, CDR1 is SGHVS and CDR2 is FQNEAQ. The CDR3 totals 16 residues. The CDR3 loop reads CASSLTTFKNTGELFF.